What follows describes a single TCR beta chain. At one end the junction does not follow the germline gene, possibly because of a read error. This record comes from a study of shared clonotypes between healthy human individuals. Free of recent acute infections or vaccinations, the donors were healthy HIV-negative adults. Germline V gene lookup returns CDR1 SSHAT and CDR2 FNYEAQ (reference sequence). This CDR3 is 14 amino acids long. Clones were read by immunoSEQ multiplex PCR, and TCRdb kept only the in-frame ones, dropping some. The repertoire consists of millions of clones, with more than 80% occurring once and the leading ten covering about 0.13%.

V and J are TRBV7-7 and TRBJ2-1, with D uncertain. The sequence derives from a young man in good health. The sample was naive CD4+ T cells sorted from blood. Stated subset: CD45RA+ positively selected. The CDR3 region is CASSLTVNDNEQFF. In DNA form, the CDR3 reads TGTGCTAGCAGCTTAACAGTAAACGACAATGAGCAGTTCTTC.